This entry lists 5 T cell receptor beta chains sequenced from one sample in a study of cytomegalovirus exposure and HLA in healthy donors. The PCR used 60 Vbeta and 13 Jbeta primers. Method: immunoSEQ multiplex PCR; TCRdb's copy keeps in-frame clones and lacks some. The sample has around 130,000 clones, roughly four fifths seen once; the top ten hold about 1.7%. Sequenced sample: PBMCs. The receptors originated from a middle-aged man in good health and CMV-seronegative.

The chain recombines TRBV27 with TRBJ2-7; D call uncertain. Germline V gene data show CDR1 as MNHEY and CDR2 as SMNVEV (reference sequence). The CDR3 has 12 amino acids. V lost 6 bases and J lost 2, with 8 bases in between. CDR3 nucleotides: TGTGCCAGCAGAGAGAAACCCTACGAGCAGTACTTC. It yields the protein CASREKPYEQYF.

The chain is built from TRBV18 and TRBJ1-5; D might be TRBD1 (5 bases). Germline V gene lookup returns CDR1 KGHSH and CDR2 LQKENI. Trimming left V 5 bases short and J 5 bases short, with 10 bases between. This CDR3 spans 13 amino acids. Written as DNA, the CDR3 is TGTGCCAGCTCAGAAACGACAGATCAGCCCCAGCATTTT. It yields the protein CASSETTDQPQHF.

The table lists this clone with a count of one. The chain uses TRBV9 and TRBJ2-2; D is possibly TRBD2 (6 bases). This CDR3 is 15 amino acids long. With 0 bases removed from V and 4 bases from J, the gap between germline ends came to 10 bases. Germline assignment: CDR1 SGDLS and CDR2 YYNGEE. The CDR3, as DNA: TGTGCCAGCAGCGTAGGCGGGACGAGCACCGGGGAGCTGTTTTTT. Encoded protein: CASSVGGTSTGELFF.

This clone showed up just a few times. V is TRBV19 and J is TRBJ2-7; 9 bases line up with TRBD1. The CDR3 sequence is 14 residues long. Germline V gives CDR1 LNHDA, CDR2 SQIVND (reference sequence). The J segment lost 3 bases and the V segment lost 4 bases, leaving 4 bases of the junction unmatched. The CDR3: CASSNRDRVYEQYF. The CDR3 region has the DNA TGTGCCAGTAGTAACCGGGACAGGGTCTACGAGCAGTACTTC.

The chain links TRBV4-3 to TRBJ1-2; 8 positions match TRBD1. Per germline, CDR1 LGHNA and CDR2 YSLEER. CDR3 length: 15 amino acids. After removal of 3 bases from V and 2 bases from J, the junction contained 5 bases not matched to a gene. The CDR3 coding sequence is TGCGCCAGCAGCCACCGACAGGGGCCCAACTATGGCTACACCTTC. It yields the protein CASSHRQGPNYGYTF.